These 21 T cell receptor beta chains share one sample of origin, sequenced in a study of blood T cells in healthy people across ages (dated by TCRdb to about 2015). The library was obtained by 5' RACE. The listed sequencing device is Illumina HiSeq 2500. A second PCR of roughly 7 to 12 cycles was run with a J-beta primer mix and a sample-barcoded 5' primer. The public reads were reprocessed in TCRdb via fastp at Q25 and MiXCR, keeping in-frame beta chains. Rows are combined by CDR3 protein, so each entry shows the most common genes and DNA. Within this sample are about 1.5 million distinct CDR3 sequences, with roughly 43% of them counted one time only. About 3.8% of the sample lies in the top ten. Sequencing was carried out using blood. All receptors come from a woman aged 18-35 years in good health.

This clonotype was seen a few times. The CDR3 here is CSASTSGTETQYF. The CDR3 bases are TGCAGTGCTAGTACTAGCGGGACGGAGACCCAGTACTTC. This rearrangement joins TRBV20-1 to TRBJ2-5; 10 bases align to TRBD2. The CDR3 length is 13 residues. The germline gives CDR1 DFQATT, CDR2 SNEGSKA (reference sequence). V gave up 3 bases and J gave up 5 bases; unmatched junction bases: 3.

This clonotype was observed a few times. The CDR3 here is CASSLGAGASYEQYF. The CDR3 region has the DNA TGTGCCAGCAGCTTAGGAGCAGGGGCTTCATACGAGCAGTACTTC. This chain uses TRBV11-2 with TRBJ2-7; D possibly corresponds to TRBD1 (6 bases). Trimming stripped 1 base from V and 4 bases from J, with 14 bases between. The V gene's germline CDR1 is SGHAT and CDR2 FQNNGV. This CDR3 region has 15 residues.

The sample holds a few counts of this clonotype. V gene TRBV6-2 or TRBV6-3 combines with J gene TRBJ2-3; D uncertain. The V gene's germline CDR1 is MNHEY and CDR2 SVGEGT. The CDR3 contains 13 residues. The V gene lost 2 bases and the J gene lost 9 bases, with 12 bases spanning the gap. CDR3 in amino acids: CASSYALSQTQYF. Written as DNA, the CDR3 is TGTGCCAGCAGTTACGCGCTGTCCCAGACGCAGTATTTT.

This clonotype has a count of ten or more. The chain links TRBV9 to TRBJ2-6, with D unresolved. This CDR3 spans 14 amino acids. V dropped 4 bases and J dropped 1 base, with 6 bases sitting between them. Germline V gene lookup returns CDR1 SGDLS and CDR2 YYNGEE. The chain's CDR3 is CASSRPSGANVLTF. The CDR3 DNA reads TGTGCCAGCAGCCGCCCTTCTGGGGCCAACGTCCTGACTTTC.

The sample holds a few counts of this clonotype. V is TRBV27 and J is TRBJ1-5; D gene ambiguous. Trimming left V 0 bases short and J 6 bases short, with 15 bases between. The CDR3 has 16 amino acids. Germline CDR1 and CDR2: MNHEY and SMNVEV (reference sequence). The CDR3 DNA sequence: TGTGCCAGCAGTTTATCCGGCACTCCAGGAGTTCAGCCCCAGCATTTT. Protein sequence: CASSLSGTPGVQPQHF.

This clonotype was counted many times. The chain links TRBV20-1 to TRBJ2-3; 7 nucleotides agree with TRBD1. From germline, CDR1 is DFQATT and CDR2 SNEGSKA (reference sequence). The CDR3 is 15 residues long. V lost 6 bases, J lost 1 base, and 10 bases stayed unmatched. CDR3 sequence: CSAIDRARGTDTQYF. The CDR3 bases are TGCAGTGCCATCGACAGGGCACGGGGCACAGATACGCAGTATTTT.

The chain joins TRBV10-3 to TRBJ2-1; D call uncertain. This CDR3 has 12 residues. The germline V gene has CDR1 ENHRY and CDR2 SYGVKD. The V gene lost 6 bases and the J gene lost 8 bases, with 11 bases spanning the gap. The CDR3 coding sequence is TGTGCCATCAGCCCGGACCTACATGAGCAGTTCTTC. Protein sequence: CAISPDLHEQFF.

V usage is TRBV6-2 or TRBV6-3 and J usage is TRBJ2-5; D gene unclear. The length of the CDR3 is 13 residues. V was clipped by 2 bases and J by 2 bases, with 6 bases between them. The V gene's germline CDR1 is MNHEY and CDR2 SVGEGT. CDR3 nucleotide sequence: TGTGCCAGCAGTTACCCGATACAAGAGACCCAGTACTTC. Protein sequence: CASSYPIQETQYF.

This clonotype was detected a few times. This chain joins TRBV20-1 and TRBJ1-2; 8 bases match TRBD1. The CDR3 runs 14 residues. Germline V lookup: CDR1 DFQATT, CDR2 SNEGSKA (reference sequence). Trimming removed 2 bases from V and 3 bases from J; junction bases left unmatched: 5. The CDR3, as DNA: TGCAGTGCTAGACACGGACAGGGATACTATGGCTACACCTTC. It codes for CSARHGQGYYGYTF.

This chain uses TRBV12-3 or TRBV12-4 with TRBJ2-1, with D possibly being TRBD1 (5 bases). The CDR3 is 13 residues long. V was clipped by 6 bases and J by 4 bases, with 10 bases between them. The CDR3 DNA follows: TGTGCCAGCAGGCGGACAAGATACAATGAGCAGTTCTTC. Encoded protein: CASRRTRYNEQFF.

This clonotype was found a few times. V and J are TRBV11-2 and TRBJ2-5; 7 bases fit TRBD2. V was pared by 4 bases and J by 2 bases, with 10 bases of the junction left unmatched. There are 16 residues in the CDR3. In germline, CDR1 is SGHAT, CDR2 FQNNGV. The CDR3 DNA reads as TGTGCCAGCAGCTCCATGGCGGGGGAGGATCAAGAGACCCAGTACTTC. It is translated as CASSSMAGEDQETQYF.

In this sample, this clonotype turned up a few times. The CDR3 is CASSVVHRGVTEAFF. The CDR3 bases are TGTGCCAGCAGCGTAGTCCACAGGGGGGTGACTGAAGCTTTCTTT. V is TRBV9 and J is TRBJ1-1; 8 bases map to TRBD1. The CDR3 covers 15 residues. Germline V gene data show CDR1 as SGDLS and CDR2 as YYNGEE. The J segment lost 5 bases and the V segment lost 0 bases, leaving 6 bases of the junction unmatched.

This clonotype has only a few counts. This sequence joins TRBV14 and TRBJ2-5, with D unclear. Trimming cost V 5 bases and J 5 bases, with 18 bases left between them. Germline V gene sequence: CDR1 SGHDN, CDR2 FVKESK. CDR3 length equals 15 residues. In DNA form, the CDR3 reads TGTGCCAGCAGCGCGATTCGTGGTATTGGGGAGACCCAGTACTTC. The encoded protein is CASSAIRGIGETQYF.

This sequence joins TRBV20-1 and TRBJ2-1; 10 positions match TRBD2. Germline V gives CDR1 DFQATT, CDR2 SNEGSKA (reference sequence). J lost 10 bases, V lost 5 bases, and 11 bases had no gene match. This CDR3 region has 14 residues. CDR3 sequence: CSAPGLADRQEQFF. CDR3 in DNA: TGCAGTGCTCCCGGACTAGCGGACCGACAGGAGCAGTTCTTC.

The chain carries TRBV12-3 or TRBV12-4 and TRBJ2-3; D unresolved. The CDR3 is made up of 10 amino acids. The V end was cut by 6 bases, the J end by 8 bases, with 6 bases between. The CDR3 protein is CASRGTTQYF. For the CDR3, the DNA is TGTGCCAGCAGGGGCACTACGCAGTATTTT.

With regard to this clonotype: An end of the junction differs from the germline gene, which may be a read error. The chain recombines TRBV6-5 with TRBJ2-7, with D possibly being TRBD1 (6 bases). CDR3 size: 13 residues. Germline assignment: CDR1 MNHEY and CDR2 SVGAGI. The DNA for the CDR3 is TGTGCCAGCAGTTTTGGACAGTCCTGCGAGCAGTACTTC. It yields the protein CASSFGQSCEQYF.

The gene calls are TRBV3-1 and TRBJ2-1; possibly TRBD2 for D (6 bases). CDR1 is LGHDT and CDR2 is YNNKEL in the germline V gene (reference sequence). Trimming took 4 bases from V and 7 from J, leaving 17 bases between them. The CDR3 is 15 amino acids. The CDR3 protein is CASSRLGREFNEQFF. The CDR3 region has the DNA TGTGCCAGCAGCCGCTTGGGACGGGAGTTTAATGAGCAGTTCTTC.

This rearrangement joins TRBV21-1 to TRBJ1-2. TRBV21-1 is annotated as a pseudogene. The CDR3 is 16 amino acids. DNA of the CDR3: TGTGACAGAAGCAAGATCACGGGGATTTTCAACTATGGCTACACCTTC. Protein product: CDRSKITGIFNYGYTF.

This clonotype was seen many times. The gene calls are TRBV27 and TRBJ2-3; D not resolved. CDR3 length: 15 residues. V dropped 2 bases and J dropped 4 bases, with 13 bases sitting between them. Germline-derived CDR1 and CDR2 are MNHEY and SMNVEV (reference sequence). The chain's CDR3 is CASSLGAYWSDTQYF. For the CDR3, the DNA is TGTGCCAGCAGTTTAGGAGCCTATTGGTCAGATACGCAGTATTTT.

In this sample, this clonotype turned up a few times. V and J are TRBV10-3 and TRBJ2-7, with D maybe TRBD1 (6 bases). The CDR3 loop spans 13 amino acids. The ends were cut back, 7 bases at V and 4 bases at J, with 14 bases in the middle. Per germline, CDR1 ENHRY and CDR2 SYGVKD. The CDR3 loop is CAIKTGSSYEQYF. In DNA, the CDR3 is TGTGCCATCAAAACAGGGAGTTCTTACGAGCAGTACTTC.

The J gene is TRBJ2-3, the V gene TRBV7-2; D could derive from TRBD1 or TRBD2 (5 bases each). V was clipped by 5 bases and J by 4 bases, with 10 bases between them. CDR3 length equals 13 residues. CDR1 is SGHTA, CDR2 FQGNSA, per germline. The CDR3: CASSMGRSDTQYF. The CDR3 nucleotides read TGTGCCAGCAGCATGGGACGATCAGATACGCAGTATTTT.